These 20 T cell receptor beta chains came from one sample sequenced in a study of cytomegalovirus exposure and HLA in healthy donors. A multiplex PCR was run with 60 Vbeta primers and 13 Jbeta primers. Clones were read by immunoSEQ multiplex PCR, and TCRdb kept only the in-frame ones, dropping some. The sample holds 150,000 to 200,000 clones, 79% seen once. Sequencing used PBMCs. These receptors originate from a young woman in good health and CMV-seropositive.

This chain links TRBV6-5 with TRBJ1-2, with 7 bases fitting TRBD1. Germline V gene lookup returns CDR1 MNHEY and CDR2 SVGAGI. The CDR3 sequence is 14 residues long. The trim removed 0 bases at V and 5 bases at J, leaving 3 bases unmatched. CDR3 nucleotides: TGTGCCAGCAGTTACTCGACAGGGAGGTATGGCTACACCTTC. Translated, it gives CASSYSTGRYGYTF.

Worth noting for this clone: A junction end diverges from the germline sequence, so it may reflect a read error. The rearrangement joins TRBV4-2 to TRBJ2-5; D not resolved. The CDR3 contains 9 residues. The germline V gene encodes CDR1 LGHNA and CDR2 YNFKEQ. The CDR3 coding sequence is TGTGCCAGCAGCCACCCGGTGCACTTC. Its protein product is CASSHPVHF.

This chain links TRBV21-1 with TRBJ1-5; the table's D gene call, TRBD1, was not cross checked with the DNA. TRBV21-1 is labeled a pseudogene. The CDR3 has 17 residues. Written as DNA, the CDR3 is TGTGCCAGACCCCCAAAAGTAGGGGGACATAGCAATCAGCCCCAGCATTTT. Translated, it gives CARPPKVGGHSNQPQHF.

The chain recombines TRBV23-1 with TRBJ2-5; D is perhaps TRBD1 (8 bases). TRBV23-1 is sorted into the ORF group, with uncertain function. The V and J ends lost 3 bases and 0 bases respectively, with 20 bases between them. This CDR3 region has 18 residues. CDR3 loop: CASSHFLDREGHQETQYF. The DNA of the CDR3 is TGCGCCAGCAGTCATTTTTTGGACAGGGAGGGTCACCAAGAGACCCAGTACTTC.

The chain combines TRBV5-8 with TRBJ2-7, with 7 positions matching TRBD1. Trimming cost V 4 bases and J 1 base; bases outside gene matches: 5. The germline gives CDR1 SGHTS, CDR2 YDEGEE. The CDR3 extends over 14 amino acids. CDR3 DNA sequence: TGTGCCAGCAGCCTCCGGGACAGTTCCTACGAGCAGTACTTC. It is translated as CASSLRDSSYEQYF.

Only one count was recorded for this clone. This rearrangement joins TRBV11-2 to TRBJ1-2; maybe TRBD1 (5 bases). The CDR3 sequence is 13 residues long. V was pared by 3 bases and J by 6 bases, with 11 bases between. In germline, CDR1 is SGHAT, CDR2 FQNNGV. Here the CDR3 reads CASSFSGIDGYTF. In DNA form, the CDR3 reads TGTGCCAGCAGCTTTTCAGGGATCGATGGCTACACCTTC.

This chain links TRBV7-2 with TRBJ1-5; no definite D call. This CDR3 region has 15 residues. V was clipped by 1 base and J by 4 bases, with 11 bases between them. CDR1 and CDR2 (germline): SGHTA, FQGNSA. The CDR3 here is CASSLVTQVNQPQHF. The CDR3 DNA follows: TGTGCCAGCAGCTTAGTAACCCAGGTAAATCAGCCCCAGCATTTT.

The chain is built from TRBV6-5 and TRBJ2-2, with a possible D match to TRBD1 (5 bases). The CDR3 has 13 residues. V was clipped by 5 bases and J by 6 bases, with 10 bases between them. The V gene's germline CDR1 is MNHEY and CDR2 SVGAGI. Written as DNA, the CDR3 is TGTGCCAGCAGTAAGACAGTTGCCGGGGAGCTGTTTTTT. Translating gives CASSKTVAGELFF.

The V call is TRBV11-2, the J call TRBJ2-7; possibly TRBD2 for D (6 bases). The V end was cut by 7 bases, the J end by 4 bases, with 17 bases between. This CDR3 has 14 amino acids. Germline CDR1 reads SGHAT; CDR2 reads FQNNGV. This chain's CDR3 is CASTPGAGLYEQYF. The CDR3 bases are TGTGCCAGCACCCCGGGCGCGGGGTTGTACGAGCAGTACTTC.

The J gene is TRBJ1-1, the V gene TRBV19; maybe TRBD1 (6 bases). The CDR3 spans 15 residues. Germline CDR1 is LNHDA and CDR2 is SQIVND (reference sequence). V gave up 4 bases and J gave up 1 base, with 13 bases separating them. The DNA for the CDR3 is TGTGCCAGTAGTACTGGGGGACAAGGGAACACTGAAGCTTTCTTT. It encodes CASSTGGQGNTEAFF. Complete variable domain (other parts from reference TRBV19 and TRBJ1-1): DGGITQSPKYLFRKEGQNVTLSCEQNLNHDAMYWYRQDPGQGLRLIYYSQIVNDFQKGDIAEGYSVSREKKESFPLTVTSAQKNPTAFYLCASSTGGQGNTEAFFGQGTRLTVV.

V usage is TRBV27 and J usage is TRBJ1-2, with TRBD1 matching over 8 bases. With 2 bases clipped from V and 6 bases from J, the junction kept 5 bases outside the gene matches. Germline CDR1 is MNHEY and CDR2 is SMNVEV (reference sequence). The CDR3 is 14 amino acids. The CDR3 DNA follows: TGTGCCAGCAGTTTAACAACAGGGGGACATGGCTACACCTTC. Residues: CASSLTTGGHGYTF.

CDR3 sequence: CASSANPRAGGYTF. The CDR3 DNA reads TGTGCCAGCAGCGCTAACCCCAGGGCTGGGGGCTACACCTTC. The gene calls are TRBV7-9 and TRBJ1-2; a possible D gene is TRBD1 (5 bases). This CDR3 region has 14 residues. Germline V lookup: CDR1 SEHNR, CDR2 FQNEAQ (reference sequence). Between the trimmed V and J ends, which lost 5 bases and 8 bases, there was a span of 18 bases.

This chain joins TRBV5-1 and TRBJ2-3; 13 positions match TRBD2. V trimming: 4 bases; J trimming: 5 bases; junction bases outside the gene matches: 7. The CDR3 spans 16 residues. The V gene's germline CDR1 is SGHRS and CDR2 YFSETQ. In DNA form, the CDR3 reads TGCGCCAGCAGCATCCTACTAGCGGGAGGGGGAGATACGCAGTATTTT. Its translation: CASSILLAGGGDTQYF.

This chain uses TRBV11-3 with TRBJ2-7; D unresolved. The length of the CDR3 is 16 residues. V was trimmed by 0 bases and J by 2 bases, leaving 14 bases between them. Germline V gene sequence: CDR1 SGHNT, CDR2 YENEEA. CDR3 sequence reads: CASSLDNGAAPYEQYF. The CDR3 DNA is TGTGCCAGCAGCTTAGACAACGGCGCGGCCCCCTACGAGCAGTACTTC.

The chain uses TRBV6-5 and TRBJ1-2; D unclear. The CDR3 length is 13 residues. V lost 1 base, J lost 8 bases, and 11 bases lay in between. Germline V gene data show CDR1 as MNHEY and CDR2 as SVGAGI. The CDR3 region has the DNA TGTGCCAGCAGTTACTTGGAGGGCTACGGCTACACCTTC. Translation: CASSYLEGYGYTF.

This clone was detected once. V usage is TRBV4-3 and J usage is TRBJ2-7; 9 bases fit TRBD2. Germline CDR1 is LGHNA and CDR2 is YSLEER. After removal of 4 bases from V and 4 bases from J, the junction contained 11 bases not matched to a gene. The CDR3 is 16 residues long. In nucleotides, the CDR3 is TGCGCCAGCAGCCTTTCTAGCGGGGAGACGGCATACGAGCAGTACTTC. Translated: CASSLSSGETAYEQYF.

The CDR3 here is CASSDTTGANSPLHF. The CDR3 DNA reads as TGTGCCAGCAGTGACACGACAGGGGCTAATTCACCCCTCCACTTT. The gene calls are TRBV6-1 and TRBJ1-6; the match to TRBD1 covers 8 bases. CDR3 size: 15 residues. J gave up 6 bases and V 3 bases, and 4 bases lay outside the gene matches. Germline assignment: CDR1 MNHNS and CDR2 SASEGT.

The CDR3 region is CASSFEDYYGYTF. DNA for the CDR3: TGTGCCAGCAGTTTTGAGGACTACTATGGCTACACCTTC. This chain uses TRBV27 with TRBJ1-2, with D uncertain. Trimming removed 3 bases at V and 3 bases at J, with 8 bases between. Germline V gene lookup returns CDR1 MNHEY and CDR2 SMNVEV (reference sequence). This CDR3 region has 13 residues.

In this sample, this clone turned up once. The chain combines TRBV9 with TRBJ2-2, with 7 positions matching TRBD2. Losses at the gene ends were 3 bases for V and 4 bases for J; bases not matched to a gene: 12. CDR3 length equals 17 residues. Looked up from germline, CDR1 is SGDLS and CDR2 is YYNGEE. In DNA, the CDR3 is TGTGCCAGCAGCGCGGGTGGCGGACGCGGGGGCACCGGGGAGCTGTTTTTT. Amino acid sequence: CASSAGGGRGGTGELFF.

V is TRBV7-6 and J is TRBJ2-7, with D maybe TRBD2 (6 bases). Trimming pared 4 bases from V and 6 bases from J, leaving 13 bases between. Per the germline V gene, CDR1 is SGHVS and CDR2 is FNYEAQ. This CDR3 has 13 residues. CDR3 protein: CASSSGGISEQYF. In nucleotides, the CDR3 is TGTGCCAGCAGCTCGGGCGGGATAAGCGAGCAGTACTTC.